This is a list of T cell receptor beta chains from one sample in a study of blood T cell repertoires in COVID-19. Only in-frame clones appear in the TCRdb table, and some are missing; sequencing was by immunoSEQ multiplex PCR. This table holds fewer than 95,000 clones, roughly 87% found once. What was sequenced was peripheral blood. These receptors were collected from a male donor with acute or convalescent COVID-19. Both conserved end residues are part of each CDR3. Fields, in order: D gene, CDR3 length, clone size, V gene, J gene, CDR3 DNA, CDR3 protein. The D gene is left open where the match is weak. Where a row states a size, it is once, few, many or the class of an expanded clone; other rows omit it.

NA	13	NA	TRBV28	TRBJ2-4	TGTGCCAGCCAACAGGGCCTGCAGGACATTCAGTACTTC	CASQQGLQDIQYF
TRBD2	14	NA	TRBV7-8	TRBJ2-5	TGTGCCAGCAGCTTGGGGACTAGCCAAGAGACCCAGTACTTC	CASSLGTSQETQYF
NA	13	NA	TRBV19	TRBJ1-2	TGTGCCAGTAGTTATCGGGGGAACGATGGCTACACCTTC	CASSYRGNDGYTF
TRBD2	15	NA	TRBV19	TRBJ2-3	TGTGCCAGTAGTATGGGGCGGGAGGGGGCAGATACGCAGTATTTT	CASSMGREGADTQYF
TRBD2	18	NA	TRBV9	TRBJ2-5	TGTGCCAGCAGCGTAGGAGTGCCAGCGGGGGGGCCGCGGGAGACCCAGTACTTC	CASSVGVPAGGPRETQYF
NA	11	few	TRBV20-1	TRBJ2-1	TGCACCGGAGGGGCGAACAATGAGCAGTTCTTC	CTGGANNEQFF
TRBD1	16	NA	TRBV7-2	TRBJ1-5	TGTGCCAGCAGCTCCCCCGACAGGGGGGGCAATCAGCCCCAGCATTTT	CASSSPDRGGNQPQHF
NA	16	once	TRBV5-4	TRBJ2-6	TGTGCCAGCACCATGAACCGGTTCTCTGGGGCCAACGTCCTGACTTTC	CASTMNRFSGANVLTF
TRBD2	19	NA	TRBV15	TRBJ2-4	TGTGCCACCAGCAGAGAAATTTCGAGCGGGGGGACAGCCAAAAACATTCAGTACTTC	CATSREISSGGTAKNIQYF
NA	16	NA	TRBV5-1	TRBJ2-5	TGCGCCAGCAGCTTGGCCCTCGACGGGGGCCAAGAGACCCAGTACTTC	CASSLALDGGQETQYF
NA	14	NA	TRBV5-1	TRBJ1-1	TGCGCCAGCAGCCCGACAGGTACGAACACTGAAGCTTTCTTT	CASSPTGTNTEAFF
TRBD1	15	NA	TRBV4-2	TRBJ1-4	TGTGCCAGCAGCCGGGGACAGGGCAGAAATGAAAAACTGTTTTTT	CASSRGQGRNEKLFF
TRBD1	15	NA	TRBV9	TRBJ1-1	TGTGCCAGCAGCGTAGAAGGGACAGCGAACACTGAAGCTTTCTTT	CASSVEGTANTEAFF
NA	16	NA	TRBV11-2	TRBJ1-5	TGTGCCAGCAGCTTATCTTCCCCCGGGGGCAATCAGCCCCAGCATTTT	CASSLSSPGGNQPQHF
NA	13	NA	TRBV19	TRBJ1-2	TGTGCCAGTAGTATTAGAGGGCGAGATGGCTACACCTTC	CASSIRGRDGYTF
TRBD1	13	once	TRBV5-1	TRBJ2-1	TGCGCCAGCACGACGACAGGGGACAATGAGCAGTTCTTC	CASTTTGDNEQFF
TRBD2	16	once	TRBV3-1/TRBV3-2	TRBJ2-5	TGTGCCAGCAGCCATCGGAATAGCGGGGCACAAGAGACCCAGTACTTC	CASSHRNSGAQETQYF
NA	13	NA	TRBV12-3/TRBV12-4	TRBJ1-1	TGTGCCAGCAGTTTGCTCGGTCACACTGAAGCTTTCTTT	CASSLLGHTEAFF
NA	19	NA	TRBV27	TRBJ1-5	TGTGCCAGCAGTCCGTCGGTCTGGGGGGGGGCTCAGGGAAATCAGCCCCAGCATTTT	CASSPSVWGGAQGNQPQHF
TRBD1	19	NA	TRBV19	TRBJ1-2	TGTGCCAGTAGTCTCAAACCTCGGACAGGGGGCCCGCTGGACTATGGCTACACCTTC	CASSLKPRTGGPLDYGYTF
NA	14	NA	TRBV14	TRBJ1-1	TGTGCCAGCAGCCCTAGGACAGCAAACACTGAAGCTTTCTTT	CASSPRTANTEAFF
NA	15	NA	TRBV18	TRBJ2-6	TGTGCCAGCTCACCACTAATTGTTGGGGCCAACGTCCTGACTTTC	CASSPLIVGANVLTF
TRBD1	15	NA	TRBV10-3	TRBJ1-6	TGTGCCATCAGTGTCTCGGGACAGGGGAATTCACCCCTCCACTTT	CAISVSGQGNSPLHF
NA	14	NA	TRBV6-2/TRBV6-3	TRBJ2-2	TGTGCCAGCAGTTACCTCGGGGTGACCGGGGAGCTGTTTTTT	CASSYLGVTGELFF
NA	15	NA	TRBV5-1	TRBJ1-5	TGCGCCAGCAGCCCGGACAGCTATAGCAATCAGCCCCAGCATTTT	CASSPDSYSNQPQHF
NA	12	few	TRBV12-3/TRBV12-4	TRBJ1-5	TGTGCCAGCAGTTCAGCTCCCAAGCCCCAGCATTTT	CASSSAPKPQHF
NA	14	NA	TRBV6-4	TRBJ1-6	TGTGCCAGCAGTGACGAGGTCGGAGATTCACCCCTCCACTTT	CASSDEVGDSPLHF
TRBD1	15	NA	TRBV6-2/TRBV6-3	TRBJ2-7	TGTGCCAGCAGTTACGGCGGACAGGGAGGCCACGAGCAGTACTTC	CASSYGGQGGHEQYF
NA	12	NA	TRBV2	TRBJ2-5	TGTGCCAGCAGCCCTAACCGAGAGACCCAGTACTTC	CASSPNRETQYF
TRBD1	15	NA	TRBV30	TRBJ1-1	TGTGCCTGGACAACCGGGACAGGGGTGAACACTGAAGCTTTCTTT	CAWTTGTGVNTEAFF
TRBD1	14	NA	TRBV24-1	TRBJ2-5	TGTGCCACCAGTGATTTGGGGACAGAAGAGACCCAGTACTTC	CATSDLGTEETQYF
NA	15	NA	TRBV18	TRBJ2-1	TGTGCCAGCTCATCCTTGAACCGTGAGGGAAATGAGCAGTTCTTC	CASSSLNREGNEQFF
NA	14	once	TRBV18	TRBJ1-1	TGTGCCAGCTCACCAGTCCGGGGGGGCACTGAAGCTTTCTTT	CASSPVRGGTEAFF
NA	17	NA	TRBV11-2	TRBJ1-5	TGTGCCAGCAGCTTGAATGGGGGGGCAGGAGGCAATCAGCCCCAGCATTTT	CASSLNGGAGGNQPQHF
NA	12	NA	TRBV2	TRBJ2-3	TGTGCCAGCTGCGTATCAGGAGATACGCAGTATTTT	CASCVSGDTQYF
TRBD1	13	NA	TRBV29-1	TRBJ1-1	TGCAGCGTGTTATCCGGGACAGGGTCTGAAGCTTTCTTT	CSVLSGTGSEAFF
NA	16	few	TRBV24-1	TRBJ2-1	TGTGCCACCAGTGATTTGAGGGGCGACTCCTACAATGAGCAGTTCTTC	CATSDLRGDSYNEQFF
TRBD2	15	NA	TRBV6-1	TRBJ2-3	TGTGCCAGCAGTGAAGGGCTAGCGGGGAAGGATACGCAGTATTTT	CASSEGLAGKDTQYF
TRBD1	13	NA	TRBV7-8	TRBJ1-6	TGTGCCAGCAGCTTCAGGACAGGGGGACCCCTCCACTTT	CASSFRTGGPLHF
NA	17	NA	TRBV11-2	TRBJ2-3	TGTGCCAGCAGCTTAGGGCATGGAGCGGGTACCACAGATACGCAGTATTTT	CASSLGHGAGTTDTQYF
TRBD1	13	NA	TRBV12-3/TRBV12-4	TRBJ1-2	TGTGCCAGCACTTTCCCAGGGACAGGTGGCTACACCTTC	CASTFPGTGGYTF
NA	14	NA	TRBV11-2	TRBJ2-5	TGTGCCAGCAGCCCTGGGTCGGGGAGGGAGACCCAGTACTTC	CASSPGSGRETQYF
NA	19	NA	TRBV19	TRBJ2-3	TGTGCCAGTAGTCCTGGGCCCCCACAGGGAAACCCTAGCACAGATACGCAGTATTTT	CASSPGPPQGNPSTDTQYF
NA	17	NA	TRBV18	TRBJ2-2	TGTGCCAGCTCAGGGGGACTGGTTTTCGGGAACACCGGGGAGCTGTTTTTT	CASSGGLVFGNTGELFF
TRBD1	15	NA	TRBV27	TRBJ2-7	TGTGCCAGCAGTCCCCGACAGGGGGGGGCCTACGAGCAGTACTTC	CASSPRQGGAYEQYF
NA	14	NA	TRBV18	TRBJ2-7	TGTGCCAGCTCACCACCTGGCAGGGGGGACGAGCAGTACTTC	CASSPPGRGDEQYF
TRBD1	15	NA	TRBV10-3	TRBJ2-3	TGTGCCATCAGTGAGGGGACAGGGGCCACAGATACGCAGTATTTT	CAISEGTGATDTQYF